These T cell receptor beta chains were read from a single sample in a study of blood T cell repertoires in COVID-19. The protocol was immunoSEQ multiplex PCR, while the TCRdb copy is restricted to in-frame clones and leaves out a portion. The profile covers 65,000 to 75,000 clones, with roughly 80% appearing a single time and around 12% taken by the ten largest. Sequencing was carried out using peripheral blood. These receptor sequences come from a human donor in a cohort sampled during active COVID-19. Both conserved end residues are part of each CDR3. D genes are given only for firm matches. Size is omitted from some rows. Given values are once, few, many or a class for expanded clones.

j_call | v_call | d_call | clone_size | cdr3_nt | cdr3_aa
TRBJ2-3 | TRBV6-5 | TRBD2 | NA | TGTGCCAGCGGGAGGGCCCCCACAGATACGCAGTATTTT | CASGRAPTDTQYF
TRBJ2-5 | TRBV28 | TRBD1 | NA | TGTGCCAGCAGACCCGGACAGGGGGCCTTCCAAGAGACCCAGTACTTC | CASRPGQGAFQETQYF
TRBJ1-2 | TRBV2 | TRBD1 | few | TGTGCCAGCTGTCGGGACAGGGGGTCGGGCTACACCTTC | CASCRDRGSGYTF
TRBJ2-3 | TRBV6-2/TRBV6-3 | TRBD2 | NA | TGTGCCAGCAGTTACTCGAGGGGCAGGGGACTAGCGGGAGGCGGAGATACGCAGTATTTT | CASSYSRGRGLAGGGDTQYF
TRBJ2-2 | TRBV9 | TRBD2 | NA | TGTGCCAGCAGCGGCCCTCATAGCGGGAGCACCGGGGAGCTGTTTTTT | CASSGPHSGSTGELFF
TRBJ1-1 | TRBV6-1 | NA | once | TGTGCCAGCAGTGATGACAGGACCAGGAGCACTGAAGCTTTCTTT | CASSDDRTRSTEAFF
TRBJ2-3 | TRBV4-1 | NA | NA | TGCGCCAGCAGCCAAGAAGCGGGTCCTGGAACAGATACGCAGTATTTT | CASSQEAGPGTDTQYF
TRBJ1-2 | TRBV7-9 | TRBD1 | NA | TGTGCCAGCGCTCGACAGGGTTATGGCTACACCTTC | CASARQGYGYTF
TRBJ2-3 | TRBV6-2/TRBV6-3 | NA | NA | TGTGCCAGCAGTTGGGGCCCGGATACGCAGTATTTT | CASSWGPDTQYF
TRBJ1-2 | TRBV5-6 | TRBD1 | once | TGTGCCAGCAGCCCCGGACAGGGGGCTGTTTACTATGGCTACACCTTC | CASSPGQGAVYYGYTF
TRBJ2-5 | TRBV4-1 | TRBD2 | NA | TGCGCCAGCAGCCGGGGACCCGGCGGGGGATCAGAGACCCAGTACTTC | CASSRGPGGGSETQYF
TRBJ2-1 | TRBV29-1 | TRBD2 | NA | TGCAGCGTTGAACACCTAGCGGGGGGCCACAATGAGCAGTTCTTC | CSVEHLAGGHNEQFF
TRBJ2-3 | TRBV3-1/TRBV3-2 | TRBD2 | NA | TGTGCCAGCAGGCTAGCGGGAGATACGCAGTATTTT | CASRLAGDTQYF
TRBJ2-1 | TRBV5-4 | TRBD2 | NA | TGTGCCAGCAGCCCGGGACTAGCGGGAGTCTCCTACAATGAGCAGTTCTTC | CASSPGLAGVSYNEQFF
TRBJ2-1 | TRBV11-2 | TRBD2 | NA | TGTGCCAGCAGCTTAGCGTCCGGGACTAGCGGGAGTCGTGTCAATGAGCAGTTCTTC | CASSLASGTSGSRVNEQFF
TRBJ2-1 | TRBV15 | TRBD2 | NA | TGTGCCACCAGCCCGCGGACTAGCGGGGGCTCTGAGCAGTTCTTC | CATSPRTSGGSEQFF
TRBJ2-7 | TRBV6-6 | NA | NA | TGTGCCAGCAGCGGGAGTTTCCCCTACGAGCAGTACTTC | CASSGSFPYEQYF
TRBJ1-6 | TRBV7-3 | TRBD1 | NA | TGTGCCAGCAGCCGTCAGGGACAGGGGAATTCACCCCTCCACTTT | CASSRQGQGNSPLHF
TRBJ2-3 | TRBV7-2 | NA | NA | TGTGCCAGCAGCCCAGGGCGGGATACGCAGTATTTT | CASSPGRDTQYF
TRBJ1-4 | TRBV9 | TRBD1 | NA | TGTGCCAGGAGGACAGGGGATAATGAAAAACTGTTTTTT | CARRTGDNEKLFF
TRBJ1-5 | TRBV4-3 | TRBD1 | few | TGCGCCAGCAGCCACGGGACAGGGCAGGGAAGCAATCAGCCCCAGCATTTT | CASSHGTGQGSNQPQHF
TRBJ2-3 | TRBV18 | NA | few | TGTGCCAGCTCACCCGGTTCTAAGACAGATACGCAGTATTTT | CASSPGSKTDTQYF
TRBJ1-3 | TRBV19 | NA | NA | TGTGCCAGTCAATCAGGGAATGGAAACACCATATATTTT | CASQSGNGNTIYF
TRBJ1-3 | TRBV4-3 | NA | NA | TGCGCCAGCAGCCAGAGTCGGGGATCCGGAAACACCATATATTTT | CASSQSRGSGNTIYF
TRBJ2-1 | TRBV6-5 | TRBD2 | NA | TGTGCCAGCAGTTACCCCGGGACTAGTGGTGAGCAGTTCTTC | CASSYPGTSGEQFF
TRBJ1-4 | TRBV4-1 | TRBD1 | NA | TGCGCCAGCAGCCAACCCGACAGGGACCCTGAAAAACTGTTTTTT | CASSQPDRDPEKLFF
TRBJ2-3 | TRBV5-1 | NA | few | TGCGCCAGCAGCCGCCTCTCCGCGGGTGAAGATACGCAGTATTTT | CASSRLSAGEDTQYF
TRBJ2-5 | TRBV7-8 | TRBD1 | NA | TGTGCCAGCGGACAGGGAGAGACCCAGTACTTC | CASGQGETQYF
TRBJ2-1 | TRBV30 | NA | few | TGTGCCTGGAGTCTTTTGGCGGGTAGCAATGAGCAGTTCTTC | CAWSLLAGSNEQFF
TRBJ2-3 | TRBV25-1 | TRBD2 | NA | TGTGCCAGCAGTGAATCACTGGGGGGGGGCACAGATACGCAGTATTTT | CASSESLGGGTDTQYF
TRBJ2-1 | TRBV18 | TRBD2 | once | TGTGCCAGCTCACCGACCGGCGGGGGGATCTACAATGAGCAGTTCTTC | CASSPTGGGIYNEQFF
TRBJ1-6 | TRBV7-9 | NA | once | TGTGCCAGCAGCTTAAGCCAGGGAAATAATTCACCCCTCCACTTT | CASSLSQGNNSPLHF
TRBJ2-1 | TRBV5-1 | NA | NA | TGCGCCAGCAGCAGCATGGACACGAGCTCCTACAATGAGCAGTTCTTC | CASSSMDTSSYNEQFF
TRBJ2-3 | TRBV25-1 | NA | NA | TGTGCCAGCAGTGAAAAGGGGGGGGAGTTTACGCAGTATTTT | CASSEKGGEFTQYF
TRBJ2-4 | TRBV19 | NA | NA | TGTGCCAGTAGTATAGAACAGGATGCCAAAAACATTCAGTACTTC | CASSIEQDAKNIQYF
TRBJ2-1 | TRBV2 | TRBD2 | NA | TGTGCCAGCAGTGAAGCAAGGTCGGTGAGAAAACTAGCGGGAGGGCGGCTGTACAATGAGCAGTTCTTC | CASSEARSVRKLAGGRLYNEQFF
TRBJ2-5 | TRBV5-8 | TRBD1 | NA | TGTGCCAGCAGCTTAGGACAGGGCCAAGAGACCCAGTACTTC | CASSLGQGQETQYF
TRBJ2-5 | TRBV5-4 | TRBD2 | NA | TGTGCCAGCAGCCCCCGGACTAGCGGCCAAGAGACCCAGTACTTC | CASSPRTSGQETQYF
TRBJ2-7 | TRBV9 | NA | few | TGTGCCAGCAGCGTAGTGTTGGACAGTTTGCTCGAGCAGTACTTC | CASSVVLDSLLEQYF
TRBJ1-4 | TRBV25-1 | TRBD1 | NA | TGTGCCAGCAGTGAGGGAGGGACAGGGTATGAAAAACTGTTTTTT | CASSEGGTGYEKLFF
TRBJ2-1 | TRBV28 | NA | NA | TGTGCCAGCAGTTCCCTCGCAGGAAGCTCCTACAATGAGCAGTTCTTC | CASSSLAGSSYNEQFF
TRBJ2-7 | TRBV4-3 | NA | NA | TGCGCCAGCAGCCAAGATATGGGCCGATCCTACGAGCAGTACTTC | CASSQDMGRSYEQYF
TRBJ2-5 | TRBV2 | TRBD2 | NA | TGTGCCAGCAGTGAAGCGTCCGGGACTAGAGGGACCCAGTACTTC | CASSEASGTRGTQYF
TRBJ1-2 | TRBV6-5 | NA | NA | TGTGCCAGCAGTCCCTTCGAGGGCTACACCTTC | CASSPFEGYTF
TRBJ2-6 | TRBV3-1/TRBV3-2 | TRBD1 | NA | TGTGCCAGCAGCCGTTTGCCGGGACAGGGGGCTTCATCTGGGGCCAACGTCCTGACTTTC | CASSRLPGQGASSGANVLTF